The next 7 T cell receptor beta chains were all read from a single sample in a study of OX40 agonist ivuxolimab in advanced cancers. Libraries were prepared by immunoSEQ multiplex PCR; TCRdb keeps only in-frame clonotypes and omits some of them. The repertoire consists of about 61,000 clones, with approximately 90% occurring once and the leading ten covering about 20%. Source: CD4+ or CD8+ T cells sorted from blood, taken in a trial of the OX40 agonist ivuxolimab. These receptors were taken from an adult with an advanced solid tumor such as melanoma, head and neck, liver or kidney cancer.

This chain connects TRBV7-9 to TRBJ1-2; 8 bases align to TRBD1. CDR3 length: 14 residues. V gave up 1 base and J gave up 4 bases; unmatched junction bases: 2. In germline, CDR1 is SEHNR, CDR2 FQNEAQ (reference sequence). CDR3 bases: TGTGCCAGCAGCTTAGGGGACAGGTCCTATGGCTACACCTTC. Translated, it gives CASSLGDRSYGYTF.

A single count supports this clone. The V gene is TRBV5-6, the J gene TRBJ1-4, with D maybe TRBD1 (5 bases). CDR1 is SGHDT, CDR2 YYEEEE, per germline. The CDR3 runs to 14 residues. The V end was cut by 4 bases, the J end by 5 bases, with 12 bases between. The CDR3 loop is CASSPGLGNEKLFF. The CDR3 bases are TGTGCCAGCAGCCCGGGGCTAGGGAATGAAAAACTGTTTTTT.

The rearrangement links TRBV15 to TRBJ2-1; maybe TRBD1 (6 bases). The CDR3 spans 16 residues. The germline V and J ends were trimmed by 0 bases and 2 bases, with 11 bases remaining between them. Germline lookup yields CDR1 LNHNV and CDR2 YYDKDF (reference sequence). CDR3 region: CATSREARGPYNEQFF. As DNA, the CDR3 is TGTGCCACCAGCAGAGAAGCCAGGGGCCCCTACAATGAGCAGTTCTTC.

The CDR3 sequence is CASSLGRGGNQPQHF. The CDR3 DNA reads TGTGCCAGCAGTTTGGGCAGGGGAGGCAATCAGCCCCAGCATTTT. The genes are TRBV27 and TRBJ1-5; a weak D match, TRBD1 (6 bases). The V and J ends lost 3 bases and 2 bases respectively, with 11 bases between them. The germline CDR1 and CDR2 sequences are MNHEY and SMNVEV (reference sequence). The CDR3 has 15 residues.

The chain uses TRBV25-1 and TRBJ2-2; possible D gene TRBD2, 6 bases. The germline V gene has CDR1 MGHDK and CDR2 SYGVNS. The CDR3 contains 12 residues. V was shortened by 3 bases and J by 8 bases, with 7 bases between the two germline ends. The chain's CDR3 is CASSEGLGELFF. In DNA, the CDR3 is TGTGCCAGCAGTGAGGGACTTGGGGAGCTGTTTTTT.

The CDR3 nucleotides read TGTGCCAGCACCCCGAAACGGGACGGGACCTACGAGCAGTACTTC. The encoded protein is CASTPKRDGTYEQYF. The gene calls are TRBV7-8 and TRBJ2-7, with D perhaps TRBD1 or TRBD2 (5 bases each). Trimming took off 7 bases at V and 2 bases at J, with 18 bases between the two ends. The CDR3 sequence is 15 residues long. Germline V gene data show CDR1 as SGHVS and CDR2 as FQNEAQ.

This chain uses TRBV5-6 with TRBJ1-4; weak D call: TRBD1 (6 bases). The CDR3 has 15 amino acids. From germline, CDR1 is SGHDT and CDR2 YYEEEE. Trimming left V 1 base short and J 6 bases short, with 13 bases between. CDR3 region: CASSLLVPGDEKLFF. The CDR3 region has the DNA TGTGCCAGCAGCTTGTTGGTCCCAGGGGATGAAAAACTGTTTTTT.